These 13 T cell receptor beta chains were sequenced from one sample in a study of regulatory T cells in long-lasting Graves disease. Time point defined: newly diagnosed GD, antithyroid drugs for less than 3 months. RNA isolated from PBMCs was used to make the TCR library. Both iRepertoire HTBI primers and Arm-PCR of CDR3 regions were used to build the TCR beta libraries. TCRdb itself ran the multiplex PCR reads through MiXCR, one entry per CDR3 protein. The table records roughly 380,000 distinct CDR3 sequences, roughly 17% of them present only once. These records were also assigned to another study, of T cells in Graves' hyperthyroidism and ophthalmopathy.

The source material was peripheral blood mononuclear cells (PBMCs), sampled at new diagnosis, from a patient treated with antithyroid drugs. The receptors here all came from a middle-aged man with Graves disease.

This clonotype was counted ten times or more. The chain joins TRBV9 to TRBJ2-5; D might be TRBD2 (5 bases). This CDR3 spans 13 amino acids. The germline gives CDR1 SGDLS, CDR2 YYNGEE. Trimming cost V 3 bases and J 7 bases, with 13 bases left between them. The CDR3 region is CASSDEGLGTQYF. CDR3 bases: TGTGCCAGCAGCGACGAGGGCCTCGGGACCCAGTACTTC.

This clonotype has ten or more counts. CDR3 DNA sequence: TGTGCCAGCAGCTTAGGGGCCGGCTCTGGAAACACCATATATTTT. Its protein is CASSLGAGSGNTIYF. This chain links TRBV7-2 with TRBJ1-3; no firm D call. Germline values: CDR1 SGHTA, CDR2 FQGNSA. The CDR3 runs 15 residues. Trimming cost V 1 base and J 0 bases, with 7 bases left between them.

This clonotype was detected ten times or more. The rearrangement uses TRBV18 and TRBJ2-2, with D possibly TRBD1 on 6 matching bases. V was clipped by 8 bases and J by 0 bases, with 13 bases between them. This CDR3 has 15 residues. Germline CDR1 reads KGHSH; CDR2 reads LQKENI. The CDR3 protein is CASSPRTANTGELFF. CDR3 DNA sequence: TGTGCCAGCAGCCCAAGGACAGCGAACACCGGGGAGCTGTTTTTT.

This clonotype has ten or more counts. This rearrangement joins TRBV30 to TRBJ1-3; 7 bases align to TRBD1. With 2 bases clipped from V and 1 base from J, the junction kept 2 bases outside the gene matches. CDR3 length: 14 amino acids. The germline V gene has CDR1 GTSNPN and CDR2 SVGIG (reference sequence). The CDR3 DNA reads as TGTGCCTGGAGTAGGGGGCAGTCTGGAAACACCATATATTTT. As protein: CAWSRGQSGNTIYF.

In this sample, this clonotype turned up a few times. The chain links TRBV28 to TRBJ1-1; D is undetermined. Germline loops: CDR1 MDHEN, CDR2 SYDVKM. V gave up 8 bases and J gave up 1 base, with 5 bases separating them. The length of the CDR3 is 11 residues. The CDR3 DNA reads TGTGCCAGCTTTTCGAACACTGAAGCTTTCTTT. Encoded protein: CASFSNTEAFF.

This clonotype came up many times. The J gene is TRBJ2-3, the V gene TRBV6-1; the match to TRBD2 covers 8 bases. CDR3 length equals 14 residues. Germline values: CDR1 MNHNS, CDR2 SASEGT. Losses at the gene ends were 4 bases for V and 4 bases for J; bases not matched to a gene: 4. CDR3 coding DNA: TGTGCCAGCAGTGCAGTGGGACTAGCAGATACGCAGTATTTT. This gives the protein CASSAVGLADTQYF.

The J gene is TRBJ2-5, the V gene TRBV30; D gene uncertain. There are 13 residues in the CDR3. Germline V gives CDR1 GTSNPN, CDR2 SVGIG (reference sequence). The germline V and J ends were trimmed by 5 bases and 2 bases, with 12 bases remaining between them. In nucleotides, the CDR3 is TGTGCCTGGGGTATGCATACGCAAGAGACCCAGTACTTC. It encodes CAWGMHTQETQYF.

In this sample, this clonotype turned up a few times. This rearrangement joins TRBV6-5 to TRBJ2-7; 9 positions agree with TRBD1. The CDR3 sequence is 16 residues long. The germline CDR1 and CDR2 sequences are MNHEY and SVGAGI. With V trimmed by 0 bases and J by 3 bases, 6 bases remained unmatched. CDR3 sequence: CASSYSNPGQGYEQYF. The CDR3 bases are TGTGCCAGCAGTTACTCGAACCCGGGACAGGGCTACGAGCAGTACTTC.

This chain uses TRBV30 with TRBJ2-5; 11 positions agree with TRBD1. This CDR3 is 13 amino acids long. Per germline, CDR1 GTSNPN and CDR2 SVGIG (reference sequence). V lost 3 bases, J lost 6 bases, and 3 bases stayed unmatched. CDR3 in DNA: TGTGCCTGGAGGGGACAGGGGGGACAGACCCAGTACTTC. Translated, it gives CAWRGQGGQTQYF.

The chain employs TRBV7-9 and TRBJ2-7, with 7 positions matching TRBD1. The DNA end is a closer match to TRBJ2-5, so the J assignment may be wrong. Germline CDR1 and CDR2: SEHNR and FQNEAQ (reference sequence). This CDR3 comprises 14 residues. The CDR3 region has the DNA TGTGCCAGCAGCTATCGACAGGGTTCAGAGACCCAGTACTTC. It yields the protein CASSYRQGSETQYF.

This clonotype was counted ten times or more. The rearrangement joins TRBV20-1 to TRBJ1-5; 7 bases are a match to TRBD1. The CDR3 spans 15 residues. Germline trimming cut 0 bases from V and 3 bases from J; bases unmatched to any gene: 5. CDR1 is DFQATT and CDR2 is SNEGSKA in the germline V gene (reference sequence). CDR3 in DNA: TGCAGTGCTAGAGATCGCAGGGGGATCAATCAGCCCCAGCATTTT. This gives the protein CSARDRRGINQPQHF.

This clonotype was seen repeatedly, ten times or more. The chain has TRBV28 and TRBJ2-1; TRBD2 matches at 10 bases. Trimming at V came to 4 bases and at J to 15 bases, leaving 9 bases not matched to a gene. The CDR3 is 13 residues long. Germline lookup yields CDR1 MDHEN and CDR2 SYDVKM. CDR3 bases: TGTGCCAGCAGTTCCCACGGACTAGCGGTGGGGTTCTTC. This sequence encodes CASSSHGLAVGFF. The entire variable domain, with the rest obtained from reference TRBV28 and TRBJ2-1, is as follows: DVKVTQSSRYLVKRTGEKVFLECVQDMDHENMFWYRQDPGLGLRLIYFSYDVKMKEKGDIPEGYSVSREKKERFSLILESASTNQTSMYLCASSSHGLAVGFFGPGTRLTVL.

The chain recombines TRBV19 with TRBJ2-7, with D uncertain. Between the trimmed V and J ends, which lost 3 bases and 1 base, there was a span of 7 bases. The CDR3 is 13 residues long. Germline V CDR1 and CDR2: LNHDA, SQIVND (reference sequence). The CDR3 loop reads CASSIPGSYEQYF. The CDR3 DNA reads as TGTGCCAGTAGTATTCCCGGGTCCTACGAGCAGTACTTC.